Listed below are T cell receptor beta chains from one sample, sequenced in a study of blood T cell repertoires in COVID-19. Clones were read by immunoSEQ multiplex PCR, and TCRdb kept only the in-frame ones, dropping some. The sample includes some 300,000 clones, around 90% of them seen just once. Sequenced sample: peripheral blood. These receptors were collected from a man aged 70-80 years with acute or convalescent COVID-19. Each CDR3 is given without its conserved first and last residue.

j_call v_call cdr3_aa
TRBJ2-2 TRBV4-3 ASSQRWRTGELF
TRBJ1-2 TRBV19 ASNTPRNYGYT
TRBJ1-3 TRBV18 ASSPTGTGLLNTIY
TRBJ1-1 TRBV2 ASSVRGQRNTEAF
TRBJ1-1 TRBV29-1 SAVGTEAF
TRBJ2-7 TRBV5-1 ASSPAARTSYEQY
TRBJ2-3 TRBV7-9 ASSLGTGGDTQY
TRBJ1-1 TRBV27 ASSSPGMNTEAF
TRBJ1-2 TRBV29-1 SVEDLGATGYT
TRBJ1-6 TRBV7-2 ASGGRNSYNSPLH
TRBJ2-5 TRBV7-6 ATGLSGWETQY
TRBJ1-1 TRBV28 ASRPRTGGNTEAF
TRBJ1-3 TRBV9 ASSARTNLDTIY
TRBJ1-5 TRBV30 AWSSRGNQPQH
TRBJ1-1 TRBV28 ASGTEVF
TRBJ2-7 TRBV3-1/TRBV3-2 ASSHLAAGGTYEQY
TRBJ1-1 TRBV19 ASSIQGTEAF
TRBJ2-2 TRBV3-1/TRBV3-2 ASSQGRASTGELF
TRBJ2-5 TRBV19 ASNSGQSIQETQY